A selection of T cell receptor beta chains follows, all from one sample in a study of neoadjuvant nivolumab and ipilimumab in lung cancer. Assay: immunoSEQ multiplex PCR; the TCRdb copy retains only in-frame clones and omits some. This repertoire shows approximately 17,000 clones, more than 70% found once; its top ten account for 7.5% to 9.5%. The specimen comprised tumor tissue, sampled after neoadjuvant nivolumab, alone or with ipilimumab, at or shortly before surgery. These receptors all stem from an adult with non-small cell lung cancer. CDR3s include the opening cysteine and the closing phenylalanine or tryptophan. The D gene is left open where the match is weak. The size of a clone is reported for some rows only, either as once, few or many, or as a class for expanded clones.

j_call | clone_size | v_call | d_call | cdr3_aa | cdr3_nt
TRBJ1-1 | - | TRBV5-4 | - | CASSLDLNTEAFF | TGTGCCAGCAGCCTGGACTTGAACACTGAAGCTTTCTTT
TRBJ2-5 | - | TRBV18 | - | CASSPAAQETQYF | TGTGCCAGCTCACCGGCAGCACAAGAGACCCAGTACTTC
TRBJ1-1 | - | TRBV7-8 | TRBD1 | CASSSTGGVGNTEAFF | TGTGCCAGCAGCTCCACAGGGGGCGTAGGGAACACTGAAGCTTTCTTT
TRBJ1-1 | - | TRBV29-1 | - | CSVAPPLGVNTEAFF | TGCAGCGTTGCCCCTCCTTTGGGGGTTAACACTGAAGCTTTCTTT
TRBJ2-5 | - | TRBV6-1 | - | CASSEKGGGLNQETQYF | TGTGCCAGCAGTGAAAAGGGTGGGGGGCTTAACCAAGAGACCCAGTACTTC
TRBJ1-2 | - | TRBV7-3 | - | CASSLNPGRWDGYTF | TGTGCCAGCAGCTTAAATCCAGGGCGATGGGATGGCTACACCTTC
TRBJ1-2 | - | TRBV4-1 | - | CASSQGAGVYGYTF | TGCGCCAGCAGCCAAGGCGCGGGAGTCTATGGCTACACCTTC
TRBJ2-1 | - | TRBV6-5 | - | CASSPGTLQREQFF | TGTGCCAGCAGCCCCGGGACCCTTCAGCGGGAGCAGTTCTTC
TRBJ1-3 | - | TRBV11-2 | - | CASSLELAYGNTIYF | TGTGCCAGCAGCTTAGAACTAGCCTACGGCAACACCATATATTTT
TRBJ1-1 | - | TRBV7-6 | TRBD1 | CASSLTGANTEAFF | TGTGCCAGCAGCTTGACAGGGGCTAACACTGAAGCTTTCTTT
TRBJ1-2 | few | TRBV5-6 | TRBD1 | CASSLAWDSDGGSYTF | TGTGCCAGCAGCTTGGCCTGGGACAGCGATGGCGGGAGCTACACCTTC
TRBJ1-5 | - | TRBV10-3 | TRBD1 | CASRQGLEHNQPQHF | TGTGCCTCCCGACAGGGGTTGGAACACAATCAGCCCCAGCATTTT
TRBJ2-2 | few | TRBV18 | - | CASSVGGELFF | TGTGCCAGCTCCGTGGGCGGGGAGCTGTTTTTT
TRBJ1-1 | once | TRBV6-6 | - | CASSLYGGGMNTEAFF | TGTGCCAGCAGTCTGTATGGGGGGGGAATGAACACTGAAGCTTTCTTT
TRBJ1-1 | - | TRBV18 | - | CASSPRMNTEAFF | TGTGCCAGCTCACCAAGAATGAACACTGAAGCTTTCTTT
TRBJ2-1 | few | TRBV11-2 | TRBD2 | CASSPMGLAGEYNEQFF | TGTGCCAGCAGCCCTATGGGACTAGCGGGGGAGTACAATGAGCAGTTCTTC
TRBJ2-7 | - | TRBV7-2 | TRBD2 | CASSTPGLAGGLGEQYF | TGTGCCAGCAGCACACCGGGACTAGCGGGGGGGCTCGGCGAGCAGTACTTC
TRBJ1-4 | - | TRBV7-2 | - | CASSFRPGLGSEKLFF | TGTGCCAGCAGCTTTAGGCCCGGACTTGGGAGTGAAAAACTGTTTTTT
TRBJ1-1 | - | TRBV2 | TRBD1 | CASSSGGTEAFF | TGTGCCAGCAGTTCAGGGGGCACTGAAGCTTTCTTT
TRBJ1-2 | - | TRBV29-1 | - | CSVVSRNNYGYTF | TGCAGCGTTGTATCCAGGAATAACTATGGCTACACCTTC
TRBJ2-7 | few | TRBV7-8 | - | CASSLSRDTYEQYF | TGTGCCAGCAGCTTATCCAGGGATACCTACGAGCAGTACTTC
TRBJ1-6 | few | TRBV9 | TRBD1 | CASSVGQGDNSPLHF | TGTGCCAGCAGCGTCGGGCAGGGGGATAATTCACCCCTCCACTTT
TRBJ2-1 | - | TRBV30 | - | CAWSIGGSYNEQFF | TGTGCCTGGAGTATCGGGGGCTCCTACAATGAGCAGTTCTTC
TRBJ1-1 | once | TRBV11-2 | - | CASSLVPEGNTEAFF | TGTGCCAGCAGCTTAGTACCCGAGGGGAACACTGAAGCTTTCTTT
TRBJ1-1 | few | TRBV7-6 | TRBD1 | CASSETGVNTEAFF | TGTGCCAGCAGCGAGACAGGGGTGAACACTGAAGCTTTCTTT
TRBJ2-5 | - | TRBV18 | - | CASSPLIEETQYF | TGTGCCAGCTCACCATTAATCGAAGAGACCCAGTACTTC
TRBJ2-5 | - | TRBV7-7 | TRBD1 | CASSIDRDETQYF | TGTGCTAGCAGCATTGACAGGGACGAGACCCAGTACTTC
TRBJ2-5 | - | TRBV18 | - | CASSSGIQETQYF | TGTGCCAGCTCTTCAGGGATACAAGAGACCCAGTACTTC
TRBJ2-5 | - | TRBV18 | - | CASSSVGAEETQYF | TGTGCCAGCTCGTCAGTCGGGGCTGAGGAGACCCAGTACTTC
TRBJ1-1 | - | TRBV7-2 | - | CASSLRGNTEAFF | TGTGCCAGCAGCTTGAGGGGGAACACTGAAGCTTTCTTT
TRBJ2-5 | once | TRBV20-1 | - | CSAGKQETQYF | TGCAGTGCCGGAAAGCAAGAGACCCAGTACTTC
TRBJ2-7 | - | TRBV14 | - | CASSYGGGRYEQYF | TGTGCCAGCAGCTACGGGGGTGGGAGATACGAGCAGTACTTC
TRBJ2-7 | once | TRBV6-5 | - | CASSSGAYEQYF | TGTGCCAGCAGCTCGGGGGCCTACGAGCAGTACTTC
TRBJ1-6 | - | TRBV4-2 | TRBD1 | CASSPTGQDNSPLHF | TGTGCCAGCAGCCCCACGGGACAGGACAATTCACCCCTCCACTTT
TRBJ1-6 | - | TRBV9 | - | CASSVGGGGSNSPLHF | TGTGCCAGCAGCGTAGGGGGAGGAGGGTCTAATTCACCCCTCCACTTT
TRBJ2-7 | - | TRBV5-6 | TRBD1 | CASSFNQGQGGEQYF | TGTGCCAGCAGCTTTAACCAGGGACAGGGAGGCGAGCAGTACTTC
TRBJ2-5 | - | TRBV29-1 | TRBD1 | CSVIHRDRGLQETQYF | TGCAGCGTTATACATCGGGACAGGGGGCTACAAGAGACCCAGTACTTC
TRBJ2-5 | - | TRBV5-1 | - | CASSLLVTSRQETQYF | TGCGCCAGCAGCTTGTTGGTTACTAGCCGCCAAGAGACCCAGTACTTC
TRBJ1-1 | - | TRBV5-4 | - | CASGSGGLVNTEAFF | TGTGCCAGCGGATCGGGGGGGCTGGTGAACACTGAAGCTTTCTTT
TRBJ1-5 | - | TRBV5-6 | - | CASSSRTLWNQPQHF | TGTGCCAGCAGCTCCCGGACATTATGGAATCAGCCCCAGCATTTT
TRBJ2-3 | - | TRBV19 | - | CASSIAGMEIGTDTQYF | TGTGCCAGTTCGATTGCGGGGATGGAGATTGGCACAGATACGCAGTATTTT
TRBJ1-3 | - | TRBV30 | - | CAWRQVNSGNTIYF | TGTGCCTGGCGACAGGTGAACTCTGGAAACACCATATATTTT
TRBJ1-1 | - | TRBV7-2 | - | CASSLNSGNTEAFF | TGTGCCAGCAGCTTGAATTCAGGGAACACTGAAGCTTTCTTT
TRBJ1-5 | - | TRBV6-1 | TRBD1 | CASSEDRGRFLSNQPQHF | TGTGCCAGCAGTGAAGACAGGGGGCGATTCTTAAGCAATCAGCCCCAGCATTTT
TRBJ1-1 | - | TRBV7-2 | TRBD1 | CASSRDRGWRAEAFF | TGTGCCAGCAGCCGGGACAGGGGGTGGAGGGCTGAAGCTTTCTTT
TRBJ2-1 | - | TRBV7-9 | - | CASSLTDTYNEQFF | TGTGCCAGCAGCTTAACAGATACCTACAATGAGCAGTTCTTC
TRBJ1-3 | large | TRBV15 | - | CARDSGNTIYF | TGTGCCAGAGACTCTGGAAACACCATATATTTT
TRBJ2-2 | few | TRBV18 | - | CASSINTGELFF | TGTGCCAGCTCAATCAACACCGGGGAGCTGTTTTTT
TRBJ1-1 | - | TRBV6-6 | - | CASSPGTMNTEAFF | TGTGCCAGCAGCCCAGGGACAATGAACACTGAAGCTTTCTTT
TRBJ2-1 | - | TRBV13 | - | CASSSSQGSNEQFF | TGTGCCAGCAGCTCCTCGCAGGGTTCGAATGAGCAGTTCTTC
TRBJ1-4 | few | TRBV6-1 | - | CASSRQPTNEKLFF | TGTGCCAGCAGCCGACAGCCTACTAATGAAAAACTGTTTTTT